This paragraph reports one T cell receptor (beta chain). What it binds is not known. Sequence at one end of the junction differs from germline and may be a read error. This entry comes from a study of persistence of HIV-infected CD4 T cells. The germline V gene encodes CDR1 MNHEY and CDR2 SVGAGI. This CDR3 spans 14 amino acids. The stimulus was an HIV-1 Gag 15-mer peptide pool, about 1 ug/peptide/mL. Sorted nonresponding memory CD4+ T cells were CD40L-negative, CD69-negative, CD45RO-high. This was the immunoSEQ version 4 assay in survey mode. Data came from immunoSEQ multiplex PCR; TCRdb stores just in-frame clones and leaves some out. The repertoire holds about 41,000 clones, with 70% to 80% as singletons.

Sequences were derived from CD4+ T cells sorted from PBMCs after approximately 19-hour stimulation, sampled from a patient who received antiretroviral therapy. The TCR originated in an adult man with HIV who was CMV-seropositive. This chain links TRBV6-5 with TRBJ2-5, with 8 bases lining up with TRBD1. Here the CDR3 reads CASSSGQGQQTQYF. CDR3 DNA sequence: TGTGCCAGCAGCTCCGGACAGGGCCAACAGACCCAGTACTTC.